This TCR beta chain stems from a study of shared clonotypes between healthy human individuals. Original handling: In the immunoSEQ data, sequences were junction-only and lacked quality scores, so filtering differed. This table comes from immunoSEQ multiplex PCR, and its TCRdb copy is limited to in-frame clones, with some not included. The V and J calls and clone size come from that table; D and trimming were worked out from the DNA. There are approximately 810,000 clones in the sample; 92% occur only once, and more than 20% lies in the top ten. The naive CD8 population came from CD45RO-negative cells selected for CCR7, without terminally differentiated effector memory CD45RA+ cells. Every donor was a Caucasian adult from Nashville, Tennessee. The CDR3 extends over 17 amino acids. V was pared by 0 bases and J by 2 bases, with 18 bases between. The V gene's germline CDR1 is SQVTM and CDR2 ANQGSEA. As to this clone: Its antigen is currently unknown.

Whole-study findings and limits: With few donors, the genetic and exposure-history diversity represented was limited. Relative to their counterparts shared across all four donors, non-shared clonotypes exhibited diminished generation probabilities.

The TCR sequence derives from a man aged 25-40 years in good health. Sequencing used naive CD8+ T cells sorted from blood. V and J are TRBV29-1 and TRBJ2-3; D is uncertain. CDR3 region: CSVEDLSGEGYTDTQYF. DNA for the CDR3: TGCAGCGTTGAAGATCTTTCAGGAGAAGGATACACAGATACGCAGTATTTT.